These T cell receptor beta chains were read from a single sample in a study of blood T cells in healthy people across ages. Using its own MiXCR run on the 5' RACE reads, TCRdb lists one record per CDR3 protein. This sample has hundreds of thousands of distinct CDR3 sequences, with more than 45% found just once. The sample taken for sequencing was blood. The receptors originated from an elderly woman in good health. The CDR3 runs from the conserved cysteine through the conserved F or W. D genes are given only for firm matches. A clone size is listed for some rows: how often the clone was seen (once, few, many), or a class if it is expanded.

d_call: NA; v_call: TRBV20-1; cdr3_length: 14; clone_size: NA; j_call: TRBJ2-1; cdr3_nt: TGCAGTGCTAGAGATCGGGGATTAATCGCGACCCAGTTCTTC; cdr3_aa: CSARDRGLIATQFF
d_call: NA; v_call: TRBV2; cdr3_length: 10; clone_size: many; j_call: TRBJ2-1; cdr3_nt: TGTGCCAGCAGTAAGGGAGGGCAGTTCTTC; cdr3_aa: CASSKGGQFF
d_call: NA; v_call: TRBV9; cdr3_length: 15; clone_size: many; j_call: TRBJ2-4; cdr3_nt: TGTGCCAGCAGCGGAGACAGTTCGGGCAAAAACATTCAGTACTTC; cdr3_aa: CASSGDSSGKNIQYF
d_call: TRBD2; v_call: TRBV5-1; cdr3_length: 16; clone_size: NA; j_call: TRBJ2-1; cdr3_nt: TGCGCCAGCAGCCAAACTAGCGGGTCCTCCTACAATGAGCAGTTCTTC; cdr3_aa: CASSQTSGSSYNEQFF
d_call: NA; v_call: TRBV4-1; cdr3_length: 15; clone_size: NA; j_call: TRBJ2-1; cdr3_nt: TGCGCCAGCAGCCAGGAGTTGGGGTTATACAATGAGCAGTTCTTC; cdr3_aa: CASSQELGLYNEQFF
d_call: TRBD1; v_call: TRBV20-1; cdr3_length: 14; clone_size: NA; j_call: TRBJ2-3; cdr3_nt: TGCAGTGCTAGTACCAGGGGGTTCACAGATACGCAGTATTTT; cdr3_aa: CSASTRGFTDTQYF
d_call: NA; v_call: TRBV6-6; cdr3_length: 12; clone_size: many; j_call: TRBJ2-2; cdr3_nt: TGTGCCAGCAAGGGAGCAGCCGGGGAGCTGTTTTTT; cdr3_aa: CASKGAAGELFF
d_call: NA; v_call: TRBV29-1; cdr3_length: 12; clone_size: NA; j_call: TRBJ1-2; cdr3_nt: TGCAGCGTCGCTAGGGGTTCCTATGGCTACACCTTC; cdr3_aa: CSVARGSYGYTF
d_call: NA; v_call: TRBV27; cdr3_length: 14; clone_size: many; j_call: TRBJ2-7; cdr3_nt: TGTGCCAGCAGTTCTCGGGCTTCAGCCTACGAGCAGTACTTC; cdr3_aa: CASSSRASAYEQYF
d_call: NA; v_call: TRBV28; cdr3_length: 14; clone_size: NA; j_call: TRBJ2-7; cdr3_nt: TGTGCCAGCAACCTCCGGGCCCACGGTTCCGAGCAGTACTTC; cdr3_aa: CASNLRAHGSEQYF
d_call: TRBD1; v_call: TRBV4-2; cdr3_length: 24; clone_size: NA; j_call: TRBJ1-6; cdr3_nt: TGTGCCAGCAGCCAAGATTCGCTCGCTAGCGGGGCCCGAGACAGGGCTTCCTATAATTCACCCCTCTACTTT; cdr3_aa: CASSQDSLASGARDRASYNSPLYF
d_call: NA; v_call: TRBV12-3/TRBV12-4; cdr3_length: 16; clone_size: once; j_call: TRBJ2-3; cdr3_nt: TGTGCCAGCATATCCGGGCTACAGGGACGCGCAGATACGCAGTATTTT; cdr3_aa: CASISGLQGRADTQYF
d_call: NA; v_call: TRBV20-1; cdr3_length: 13; clone_size: NA; j_call: TRBJ1-1; cdr3_nt: TGCAGTGCTAGAGTCCCAGGGCGCACTGAAGCTTTCTTT; cdr3_aa: CSARVPGRTEAFF
d_call: TRBD2; v_call: TRBV6-6; cdr3_length: 15; clone_size: NA; j_call: TRBJ2-7; cdr3_nt: TGTGCCAGCAGTTACGCGGGGGGACTCTACAATGAGCAGTACTTC; cdr3_aa: CASSYAGGLYNEQYF
d_call: TRBD2; v_call: TRBV7-2; cdr3_length: 16; clone_size: once; j_call: TRBJ2-3; cdr3_nt: TGTCCCAGCAGCTTACTGCTAGCGGGAGGTACAGATACGCAGTATTTT; cdr3_aa: CPSSLLLAGGTDTQYF
d_call: TRBD2; v_call: TRBV7-2; cdr3_length: 15; clone_size: many; j_call: TRBJ2-1; cdr3_nt: TGTGCCAGCAGCAAGGCGGGGGGCCCTTACAATGAGCAGTTCTTC; cdr3_aa: CASSKAGGPYNEQFF
d_call: NA; v_call: TRBV6-5; cdr3_length: 14; clone_size: NA; j_call: TRBJ2-7; cdr3_nt: TGTGCCAGCAGTTATCGGCGGAGCTCCTACGAGCAGTACTTC; cdr3_aa: CASSYRRSSYEQYF
d_call: NA; v_call: TRBV29-1; cdr3_length: 12; clone_size: NA; j_call: TRBJ2-3; cdr3_nt: TGCAGCGTTGCCGAAGGTCAAGATACGCAGTATTTT; cdr3_aa: CSVAEGQDTQYF
d_call: TRBD1; v_call: TRBV27; cdr3_length: 16; clone_size: NA; j_call: TRBJ2-1; cdr3_nt: TGTGCCAGCAGTCTACCGGGACAGGGGGCAGGGAGTGAGCAGTTCTTC; cdr3_aa: CASSLPGQGAGSEQFF
d_call: NA; v_call: TRBV4-1; cdr3_length: 15; clone_size: NA; j_call: TRBJ1-2; cdr3_nt: TGCGCCAGCAGCCAAGAACCAGAAGCTAACTATGGCTACACCTTC; cdr3_aa: CASSQEPEANYGYTF
d_call: TRBD2; v_call: TRBV27; cdr3_length: 15; clone_size: once; j_call: TRBJ2-3; cdr3_nt: TGTGCCAGCAAGGGACTAGCGGGAGTAAAAGATACGCAGTATTTT; cdr3_aa: CASKGLAGVKDTQYF
d_call: NA; v_call: TRBV20-1; cdr3_length: 14; clone_size: many; j_call: TRBJ2-5; cdr3_nt: TGCAGTGCTAGGGATCGACTACTAGTCGAGACCCAGTACTTC; cdr3_aa: CSARDRLLVETQYF
d_call: NA; v_call: TRBV27; cdr3_length: 15; clone_size: NA; j_call: TRBJ2-2; cdr3_nt: TGTGCCAGCAGTCTTGAGAACAGGGGAGGCGGGGAGCTGTTTTTT; cdr3_aa: CASSLENRGGGELFF
d_call: TRBD1; v_call: TRBV25-1; cdr3_length: 12; clone_size: NA; j_call: TRBJ1-2; cdr3_nt: TGTGCCAGCAGTGAATCAGGGGGTGGCTACACCTTC; cdr3_aa: CASSESGGGYTF
d_call: TRBD2; v_call: TRBV12-3/TRBV12-4; cdr3_length: 13; clone_size: many; j_call: TRBJ2-1; cdr3_nt: TGTGCCGCGGGTAGCGGGAGGGTGGGTGAGCAGTTCTTC; cdr3_aa: CAAGSGRVGEQFF
d_call: NA; v_call: TRBV2; cdr3_length: 14; clone_size: many; j_call: TRBJ1-6; cdr3_nt: TGTGCCAGCAGTGCCTCCCGGGACAAGCCACCCCTCCACTTT; cdr3_aa: CASSASRDKPPLHF
d_call: NA; v_call: TRBV7-3; cdr3_length: 14; clone_size: NA; j_call: TRBJ1-1; cdr3_nt: TGTGCCAGCAGCCTGGACAGTAATCGAGCTGAAGCTTTCTTT; cdr3_aa: CASSLDSNRAEAFF
d_call: NA; v_call: TRBV16; cdr3_length: 15; clone_size: NA; j_call: TRBJ1-5; cdr3_nt: TGTGCCAGCAGCCGCTCGGGGGGGGGTCATCAGCCCCAGCATTTT; cdr3_aa: CASSRSGGGHQPQHF
d_call: NA; v_call: TRBV3-1; cdr3_length: 13; clone_size: many; j_call: TRBJ2-7; cdr3_nt: TGTGCCTCTTGCGAGGGATTTGGCTACGAGCAGTACTTC; cdr3_aa: CASCEGFGYEQYF
d_call: TRBD1; v_call: TRBV20-1; cdr3_length: 16; clone_size: NA; j_call: TRBJ1-4; cdr3_nt: TGCAGTGCTAGAGGGGGGAATGGACAGGGGCATGAAAAACTGTTTTTT; cdr3_aa: CSARGGNGQGHEKLFF
d_call: TRBD1; v_call: TRBV20-1; cdr3_length: 15; clone_size: NA; j_call: TRBJ1-2; cdr3_nt: TGCAGTGCTAGAAATCCAGGGGGCGAAGGCTATGGCTACACCTTC; cdr3_aa: CSARNPGGEGYGYTF
d_call: NA; v_call: TRBV15; cdr3_length: 14; clone_size: once; j_call: TRBJ2-7; cdr3_nt: TGTGCCACCAGCAGAGCGGGAGCGCTCTACGAGCAGTACTTC; cdr3_aa: CATSRAGALYEQYF
d_call: NA; v_call: TRBV7-2; cdr3_length: 16; clone_size: many; j_call: TRBJ2-5; cdr3_nt: TGTGCCAGCAGCTTAAACTTGGGGAAAAAAAGGGAGACCCAGTACTTC; cdr3_aa: CASSLNLGKKRETQYF
d_call: NA; v_call: TRBV28; cdr3_length: 12; clone_size: many; j_call: TRBJ2-3; cdr3_nt: TGTGCCAGCAGTTCCTCCCGAGGTACGCAGTATTTT; cdr3_aa: CASSSSRGTQYF
d_call: NA; v_call: TRBV5-1; cdr3_length: 14; clone_size: once; j_call: TRBJ2-2; cdr3_nt: TGCGCCAGCAGCTTGGACAGGGACGCCGGGGAGCTGTTTTTT; cdr3_aa: CASSLDRDAGELFF
d_call: TRBD1; v_call: TRBV27; cdr3_length: 17; clone_size: NA; j_call: TRBJ2-3; cdr3_nt: TGTGCCAGCAAGACCCACGGACAGGGGGCGAGCACAGGTACGCAGTATTTT; cdr3_aa: CASKTHGQGASTGTQYF
d_call: NA; v_call: TRBV15; cdr3_length: 15; clone_size: NA; j_call: TRBJ2-5; cdr3_nt: TGTGCCACCAGCAGACTCGGGCAGATCCAAGAGACCCAGTACTTC; cdr3_aa: CATSRLGQIQETQYF
d_call: NA; v_call: TRBV5-1; cdr3_length: 12; clone_size: NA; j_call: TRBJ1-1; cdr3_nt: TGCGCCAGCAGCTCCAGTAACACTGAAGCTTTCTTT; cdr3_aa: CASSSSNTEAFF
d_call: NA; v_call: TRBV5-1; cdr3_length: 15; clone_size: many; j_call: TRBJ2-7; cdr3_nt: TGCGCCAGCAGCTTGGAGACAGCGGGCTCCTACGAGCAGTACTTC; cdr3_aa: CASSLETAGSYEQYF